The T cell receptor (beta chain) under discussion was sequenced for a study of blood T cell repertoires in COVID-19 (dated by TCRdb to 2020 to 2022). Study-wide context: Samples covering the acute and convalescent phases of COVID-19 were provided by collaborators in the United States, Italy and Spain. The repertoires were released in a freely available public database intended as a resource for research on the immune response to SARS-CoV-2. Samples were obtained from the ongoing ImmuneRACE study (first 160 participants) and from 950 to 1,500 subjects provided by 6 global collaborators. The sample metadata nearly always contained a de-identified subject ID, COVID-19 status, age in years and sex. The prospective study material was composed of cDNA or gDNA derived from T cells, B-cell-depleted T cells, or PBMCs. Where HLA class I and class II types were available, the types were taken from metadata supplied by the sample provider, not from assay-based typing. Subjects who had been exposed to COVID-19, were actively infected with it, or had recovered from it provided the deeply sampled blood TCRbeta repertoires that made up the dataset. Overall results and qualifications from the work: The quantity of clinical and demographic metadata differed by source and by participant and was supplied without curation.

Relative to germline, V is 4 bases shorter and J is 0 bases shorter, with 13 bases between their ends. Including the terminal cysteine and phenylalanine, the CDR3 comprises 15 residues. The kept DNA is CDR3 alone, 45 bases in frame from the first base. CDR1 LNHNV and CDR2 YYDKDF were looked up in the germline V gene (reference sequence). Each collaborating institution followed its own protocols to collect whole blood in K2EDTA tubes. For TCRbeta analysis, collaborator samples were shipped as frozen whole blood, as isolated PBMCs, or as DNA extracted from either sample type. TCRbeta CDR3 regions were amplified from genomic DNA using the immunoSEQ Assay, a bias-controlled multiplex PCR. As for how the authors treated the data: Nucleated cell counts per sample were estimated from amplification of reference gene primers within the assay. Sequence reads were collapsed and filtered to measure the absolute abundance of every unique TCRbeta CDR3 rearrangement. For each sample, productive Simpson clonality was calculated by taking the square root of Simpson's diversity index across productive rearrangements. TCRdb mirrors the immuneACCESS table, restricted to in-frame sequences. Some clones are absent from its copies; in checked studies, under half trace to an unresolved V gene, and the reason for the others is unknown. That table supplies the V and J calls and clone size; D and trimming were determined from the DNA. This sample holds about 180,000 clones; more than 70% were observed only once. Under 4.5% of the sample is taken by the ten largest.

Notes on this clone: Its antigen specificity is not known. No much larger clonotype is one base removed from it; base qualities were not supplied.

Sequencing input: peripheral blood. The receptor's source is a woman in her twenties or thirties with acute or convalescent COVID-19. The chain joins TRBV15 to TRBJ2-7, with a weak D call of TRBD2 (5 bases match). The DNA sequence follows: TGTGCCACCAGCATTAACCCCGGGAACTCCTACGAGCAGTACTTC. It is translated as CATSINPGNSYEQYF.